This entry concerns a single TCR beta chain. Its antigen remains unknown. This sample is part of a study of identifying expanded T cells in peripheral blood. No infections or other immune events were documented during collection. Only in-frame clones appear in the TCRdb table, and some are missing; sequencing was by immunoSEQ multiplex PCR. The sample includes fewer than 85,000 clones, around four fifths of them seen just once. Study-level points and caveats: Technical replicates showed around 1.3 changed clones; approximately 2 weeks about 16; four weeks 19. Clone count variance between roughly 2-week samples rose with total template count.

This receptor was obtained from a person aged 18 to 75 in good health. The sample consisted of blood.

The CDR3 DNA follows: TGTGCCAGCTCCCACTACTCTGAAGCTTTCTTT. The encoded protein is CASSHYSEAFF. The J gene is TRBJ1-1, the V gene TRBV18; D is unresolved. The CDR3 has 11 amino acids. Per the germline V gene, CDR1 is KGHSH and CDR2 is LQKENI. The V gene lost 6 bases and the J gene lost 6 bases, with 8 bases spanning the gap.